One and the same sample provided the 17 T cell receptor beta chains below, sequenced in a study of T cell changes during pregnancy in multiple sclerosis. Profiling relied on immunoSEQ multiplex PCR, and the TCRdb table lists in-frame clones only, not all of them. The table includes tens of thousands of clones, 85% to 95% detected once. The starting material was CD4+ T cells from peripheral blood mononuclear cells, obtained in the second trimester of pregnancy. All receptors derive from a female donor with multiple sclerosis, enrolled in a pregnancy study.

The V call is TRBV6-5, the J call TRBJ1-2; maybe TRBD1 (5 bases). Deletions cut 6 bases from V and 2 bases from J, with 10 bases between. CDR1 MNHEY and CDR2 SVGAGI come from the germline V gene. This CDR3 has 13 residues. CDR3 loop: CASSFRTNYGYTF. DNA of the CDR3: TGTGCCAGCAGCTTTAGGACAAACTATGGCTACACCTTC.

The chain links TRBV15 to TRBJ1-5, with 9 bases fitting TRBD1. This CDR3 spans 15 amino acids. With V trimmed by 0 bases and J by 7 bases, 4 bases remained unmatched. From germline, CDR1 is LNHNV and CDR2 YYDKDF (reference sequence). The CDR3 bases are TGTGCCACCAGCAGAGATAAGGGACAGGGCCAGCCCCAGCATTTT. It is translated as CATSRDKGQGQPQHF.

In the case of this clone: Other DNA sequences in the same sample also yield this CDR3. The chain links TRBV6-5 to TRBJ1-2; TRBD1 agrees at 7 bases. The ends lost 6 bases at V and 5 bases at J; junction bases unmatched: 9. The germline V gene encodes CDR1 MNHEY and CDR2 SVGAGI. There are 14 residues in the CDR3. Here the CDR3 reads CASRRTGEGYGYTF. The CDR3 nucleotides read TGTGCCAGCAGACGTACAGGGGAAGGATATGGCTACACCTTC.

V and J are TRBV5-4 and TRBJ2-1; TRBD2 agrees at 9 bases. V shed 1 base and J 5 bases; nucleotides not matched to a gene: 4. The CDR3 totals 15 residues. CDR1 and CDR2 from the germline V gene are SGHNT and YYREEE (reference sequence). The CDR3 sequence: CASSLKLAGHNEQFF. Written as DNA, the CDR3 is TGTGCCAGCAGCTTGAAACTAGCGGGCCACAATGAGCAGTTCTTC.

This clone was found a few times. The chain's CDR3 is CASSLGQGEMGKLFF. The DNA of the CDR3 is TGTGCCAGCAGTCTTGGACAGGGGGAGATGGGAAAACTGTTTTTT. The gene calls are TRBV2 and TRBJ1-4; 10 bases are shared with TRBD1. V dropped 5 bases and J dropped 10; count of bases not matched to a gene: 10. Germline CDR1 and CDR2: SNHLY and FYNNEI. This CDR3 is 15 amino acids long.

CDR3 loop: CAIRGYGGYGYTF. The CDR3 DNA sequence: TGTGCCATCAGGGGATATGGAGGCTATGGCTACACCTTC. The J gene is TRBJ1-2, the V gene TRBV10-3; D remains ambiguous. Germline V gene sequence: CDR1 ENHRY, CDR2 SYGVKD. The V end was cut by 6 bases, the J end by 4 bases, with 12 bases between. CDR3 length equals 13 residues.

The count of this clone is one. This sequence joins TRBV28 and TRBJ2-2; 14 nucleotides align to TRBD2. The CDR3 runs to 18 residues. V trimming: 6 bases; J trimming: 1 base; junction bases outside the gene matches: 7. Germline-derived CDR1 and CDR2 are MDHEN and SYDVKM. CDR3: CASSYLGTSGRNTGELFF. The DNA for the CDR3 is TGTGCCAGCAGCTACCTGGGGACTAGCGGGAGGAACACCGGGGAGCTGTTTTTT.

This clone was observed a few times. The V and J genes are TRBV18 and TRBJ1-1; D uncertain. V was clipped by 8 bases and J by 3 bases, with 4 bases between them. Germline V CDR1 and CDR2: KGHSH, LQKENI. The length of the CDR3 is 10 residues. CDR3 sequence reads: CASRDTEAFF. As DNA, the CDR3 is TGTGCCAGCCGGGACACTGAAGCTTTCTTT.

This clone was seen a single time. V and J are TRBV5-1 and TRBJ2-7; tentatively, D is TRBD1 (5 bases). Germline CDR1 is SGHRS and CDR2 is YFSETQ. V lost 1 base and J lost 4, with 12 bases in between. The CDR3 totals 14 residues. CDR3 region: CASSLYGAEYEQYF. CDR3 nucleotides: TGCGCCAGCAGCTTGTATGGGGCAGAGTACGAGCAGTACTTC.

The chain combines TRBV5-1 with TRBJ2-3; 10 nucleotides line up with TRBD2. This CDR3 has 15 residues. V lost 4 bases to trimming and J lost 1 base; unmatched junction nucleotides: 3. The germline CDR1 and CDR2 sequences are SGHRS and YFSETQ. Written as DNA, the CDR3 is TGCGCCAGCAGCGGCCTAGCGGGAGGCACAGATACGCAGTATTTT. This translates into CASSGLAGGTDTQYF.

In its sample, this clone was seen a few times. The chain links TRBV27 to TRBJ1-2, with TRBD1 identical over 9 bases. Looked up from germline, CDR1 is MNHEY and CDR2 is SMNVEV (reference sequence). This CDR3 comprises 14 residues. With 4 bases clipped from V and 6 bases from J, the junction kept 6 bases outside the gene matches. CDR3 coding DNA: TGTGCCAGCAGTTCCGACCGGGACAGGGATGGCTACACCTTC. Its protein is CASSSDRDRDGYTF.

The V gene is TRBV4-2, the J gene TRBJ1-5; D is possibly TRBD1 (6 bases). Per germline, CDR1 LGHNA and CDR2 YNFKEQ. The germline V and J ends were trimmed by 4 bases and 4 bases, with 11 bases remaining between them. The CDR3 runs to 14 residues. The CDR3 sequence: CASSRSQGNQPQHF. In DNA form, the CDR3 reads TGTGCCAGCAGCCGGTCTCAGGGGAATCAGCCCCAGCATTTT.

This chain links TRBV9 with TRBJ2-7, with 11 positions matching TRBD2. The CDR3 has 15 residues. Trimming removed 0 bases from V and 7 bases from J; junction bases left unmatched: 6. Per germline, CDR1 SGDLS and CDR2 YYNGEE. The CDR3 loop reads CASSVGGLAGGEQYF. The DNA for the CDR3 is TGTGCCAGCAGCGTAGGAGGTCTAGCGGGAGGAGAGCAGTACTTC. The variable domain in full, with the rest retrieved from reference TRBV9 and TRBJ2-7, is DSGVTQTPKHLITATGQRVTLRCSPRSGDLSVYWYQQSLDQGLQFLIQYYNGEERAKGNILERFSAQQFPDLHSELNLSSLELGDSALYFCASSVGGLAGGEQYFGPGTRLTVT.

CDR3 region: CASSKTVAPDYEQYF. Written as DNA, the CDR3 is TGTGCCAGTAGTAAGACAGTCGCCCCGGACTACGAGCAGTACTTC. V usage is TRBV19 and J usage is TRBJ2-7; tentatively, D is TRBD1 (5 bases). Germline V gene lookup returns CDR1 LNHDA and CDR2 SQIVND (reference sequence). CDR3 length: 15 amino acids. The V gene lost 4 bases and the J gene lost 3 bases, with 16 bases spanning the gap.

A single count supports this clone. V gene TRBV6-1 combines with J gene TRBJ2-1, with D tentatively TRBD2 (5 bases). Germline V gene sequence: CDR1 MNHNS, CDR2 SASEGT. This CDR3 region has 14 residues. Trimming removed 2 bases at V and 10 bases at J, with 15 bases between. CDR3 DNA sequence: TGTGCCAGCAGTGAAAGACTAAGAGGCGAGGAGCAGTTCTTC. It yields the protein CASSERLRGEEQFF.

The chain joins TRBV9 to TRBJ1-1, with 9 bases fitting TRBD1. With V trimmed by 1 base and J by 3 bases, 4 bases remained unmatched. The CDR3 has 15 amino acids. Germline V lookup: CDR1 SGDLS, CDR2 YYNGEE. The DNA of the CDR3 is TGTGCCAGCAGCGTAACGACAGGGGGTGACACTGAAGCTTTCTTT. Encoded protein: CASSVTTGGDTEAFF. The full variable domain, with the rest looked up from reference TRBV9 and TRBJ1-1, is DSGVTQTPKHLITATGQRVTLRCSPRSGDLSVYWYQQSLDQGLQFLIQYYNGEERAKGNILERFSAQQFPDLHSELNLSSLELGDSALYFCASSVTTGGDTEAFFGQGTRLTVV.

As regards this clone: The identical CDR3 is also encoded by other nucleotide sequences in the sample. The gene calls are TRBV7-6 and TRBJ2-7; D uncertain. This CDR3 has 13 residues. With 0 bases removed from V and 4 bases from J, the gap between germline ends came to 7 bases. CDR1 is SGHVS and CDR2 is FNYEAQ in the germline V gene. The CDR3 sequence: CASSLAERYEQYF. The CDR3 DNA reads TGTGCCAGCAGCTTAGCAGAACGGTACGAGCAGTACTTC.